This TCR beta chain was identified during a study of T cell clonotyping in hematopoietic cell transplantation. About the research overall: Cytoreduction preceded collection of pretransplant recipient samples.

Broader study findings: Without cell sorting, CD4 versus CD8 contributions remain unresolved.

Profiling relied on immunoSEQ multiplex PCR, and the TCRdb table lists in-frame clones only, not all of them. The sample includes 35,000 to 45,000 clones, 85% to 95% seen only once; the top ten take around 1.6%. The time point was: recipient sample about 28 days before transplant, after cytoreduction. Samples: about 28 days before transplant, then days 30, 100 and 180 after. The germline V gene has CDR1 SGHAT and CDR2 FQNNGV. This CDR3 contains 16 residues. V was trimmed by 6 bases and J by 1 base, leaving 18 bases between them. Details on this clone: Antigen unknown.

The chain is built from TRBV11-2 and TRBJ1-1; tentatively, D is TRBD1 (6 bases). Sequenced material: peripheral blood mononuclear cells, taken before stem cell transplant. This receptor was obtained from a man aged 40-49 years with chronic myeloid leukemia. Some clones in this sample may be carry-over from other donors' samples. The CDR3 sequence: CASRAGGFVGNTEAFF. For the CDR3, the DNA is TGTGCCAGCAGGGCCGGGGGCTTCGTGGGGAACACTGAAGCTTTCTTT.